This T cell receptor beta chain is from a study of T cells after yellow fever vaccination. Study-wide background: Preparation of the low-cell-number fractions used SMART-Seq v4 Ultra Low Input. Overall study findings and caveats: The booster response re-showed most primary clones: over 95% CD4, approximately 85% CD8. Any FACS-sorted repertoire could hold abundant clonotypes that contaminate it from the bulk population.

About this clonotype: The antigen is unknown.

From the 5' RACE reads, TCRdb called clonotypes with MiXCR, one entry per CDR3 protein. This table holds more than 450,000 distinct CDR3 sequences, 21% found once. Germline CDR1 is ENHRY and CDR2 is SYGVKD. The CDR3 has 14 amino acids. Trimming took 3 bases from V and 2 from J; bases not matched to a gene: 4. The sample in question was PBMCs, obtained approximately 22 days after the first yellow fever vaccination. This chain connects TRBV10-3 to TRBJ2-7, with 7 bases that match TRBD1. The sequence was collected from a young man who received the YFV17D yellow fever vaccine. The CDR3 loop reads CAISDHQGAYEQYF. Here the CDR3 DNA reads TGTGCCATCAGTGACCATCAGGGGGCCTACGAGCAGTACTTC.